Listed below are T cell receptor beta chains from one sample, sequenced in a study of T-cell memory formation after mild COVID-19. TCRdb ran MiXCR on the 5' RACE reads and lists one entry per CDR3 protein. Altogether 380,000 or so distinct CDR3 sequences are present, around an eighth being singletons, with the ten largest covering about 22%. The sequenced sample was PBMCs or a T cell subset sorted from them (not recorded which). The source is a man aged 18 to 29 who had mild COVID-19 (a few samples of this study predate the infection). Cell type and time point are not known. The conserved cysteine and the conserved F or W are not part of the CDR3 here.

v_gene: TRBV11-1; j_gene: TRBJ2-1; CDR3aa: ASSFRDYSGEQF
v_gene: TRBV6-8; j_gene: TRBJ1-4; CDR3aa: ASTRKGESRMREKLF
v_gene: TRBV6-2/TRBV6-3; j_gene: TRBJ1-2; CDR3aa: ASRTQVTNYGYT
v_gene: TRBV7-9; j_gene: TRBJ1-2; CDR3aa: ASSLMVRGYT
v_gene: TRBV5-6; j_gene: TRBJ1-1; CDR3aa: ASSFDRDEAF
v_gene: TRBV27; j_gene: TRBJ1-2; CDR3aa: ASNPGTGVGYT
v_gene: TRBV24-1; j_gene: TRBJ2-1; CDR3aa: ATSAPEGQGARNEQF
v_gene: TRBV27; j_gene: TRBJ2-3; CDR3aa: ASSAYRDTQY
v_gene: TRBV7-9; j_gene: TRBJ2-3; CDR3aa: ASRDTTGADTQY
v_gene: TRBV12-3/TRBV12-4; j_gene: TRBJ2-3; CDR3aa: ASSFRVPDTQY
v_gene: TRBV7-3; j_gene: TRBJ2-1; CDR3aa: ASSTTSGDNEQF
v_gene: TRBV9; j_gene: TRBJ1-2; CDR3aa: ASSARDSGAGYT